The sequence of this T cell receptor beta chain was determined in a study of cytomegalovirus exposure and HLA in healthy donors. Overall study results and limits: Reports state that TCR beta sequences accurately predicted most subjects' HLA-A and HLA-B alleles.

Comments on this clone: Its antigen is still unknown.

PCR was performed using 60 Vbeta and 13 Jbeta primers. Libraries were prepared by immunoSEQ multiplex PCR; TCRdb keeps only in-frame clonotypes and omits some of them. The top ten hold 2.5% to 3% of the sample, which has about 200,000 clones, approximately 81% seen once. The sample consisted of PBMCs. This TCR derives from a man aged 25 to 40 in good health and CMV-seronegative.

As DNA, the CDR3 is TGTGCCACCAGCACTTACAATGAGCAGTTCTTC. Encoded protein: CATSTYNEQFF. The rearrangement uses TRBV15 and TRBJ2-1; D is ambiguous. This CDR3 is 11 amino acids long. Germline CDR1 LNHNV, CDR2 YYDKDF (reference sequence). Trimming left V 4 bases short and J 4 bases short, with 2 bases between.